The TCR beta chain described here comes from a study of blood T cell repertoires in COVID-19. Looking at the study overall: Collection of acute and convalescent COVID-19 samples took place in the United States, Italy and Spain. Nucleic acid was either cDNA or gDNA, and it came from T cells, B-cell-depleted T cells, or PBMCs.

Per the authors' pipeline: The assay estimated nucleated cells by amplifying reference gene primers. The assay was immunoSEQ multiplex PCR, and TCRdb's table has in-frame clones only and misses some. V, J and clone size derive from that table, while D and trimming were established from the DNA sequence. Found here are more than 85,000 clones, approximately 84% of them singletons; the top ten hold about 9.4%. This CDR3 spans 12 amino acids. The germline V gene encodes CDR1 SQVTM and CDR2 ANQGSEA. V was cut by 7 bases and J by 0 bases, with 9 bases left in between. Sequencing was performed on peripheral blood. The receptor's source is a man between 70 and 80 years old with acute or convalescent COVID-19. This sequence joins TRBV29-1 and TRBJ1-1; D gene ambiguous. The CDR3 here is CSAVTVNTEAFF. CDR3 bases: TGCAGCGCCGTAACAGTGAACACTGAAGCTTTCTTT.